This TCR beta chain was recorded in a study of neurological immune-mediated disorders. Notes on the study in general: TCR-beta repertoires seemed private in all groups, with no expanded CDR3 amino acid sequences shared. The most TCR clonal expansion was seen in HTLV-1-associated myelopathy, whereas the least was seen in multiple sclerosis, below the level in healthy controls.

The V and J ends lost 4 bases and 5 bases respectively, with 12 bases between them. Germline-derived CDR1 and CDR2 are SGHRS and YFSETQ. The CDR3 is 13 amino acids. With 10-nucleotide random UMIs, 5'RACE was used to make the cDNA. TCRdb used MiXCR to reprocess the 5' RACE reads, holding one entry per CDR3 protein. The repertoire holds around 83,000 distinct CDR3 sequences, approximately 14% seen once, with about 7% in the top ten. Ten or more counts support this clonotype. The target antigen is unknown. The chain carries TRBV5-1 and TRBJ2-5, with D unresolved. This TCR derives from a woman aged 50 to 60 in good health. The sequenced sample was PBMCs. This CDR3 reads CASSPGPGETQYF. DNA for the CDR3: TGCGCCAGCAGCCCAGGCCCCGGGGAGACCCAGTACTTC.